The 31 T cell receptor beta chains listed next were all sequenced from one sample in a study of regulatory T cells in long-lasting Graves disease. This sample's time point: newly diagnosed GD, antithyroid drugs for less than 3 months. Isolated PBMC RNA provided the starting material for the TCR library. With iRepertoire HTBI primers and Arm-PCR of CDR3 regions, TCR beta libraries were built. TCRdb re-called the multiplex PCR reads through MiXCR, storing one row per CDR3 protein. The sample shows around 480,000 distinct CDR3 sequences, about 15% of them seen only once. This same sample was also part of a study on T cells in Graves' hyperthyroidism and ophthalmopathy.

The sequences come from peripheral blood mononuclear cells (PBMCs), collected at new diagnosis, from a patient treated with antithyroid drugs. Receptors were obtained from a woman aged 35 to 60 with Graves disease.

The chain links TRBV28 to TRBJ2-3; 9 positions match TRBD2. The CDR3 totals 17 residues. The J segment lost 5 bases and the V segment lost 5 bases, leaving 14 bases of the junction unmatched. Germline V gene lookup returns CDR1 MDHEN and CDR2 SYDVKM. Here the CDR3 reads CASSPSMAAGGGDTQYF. The DNA for the CDR3 is TGTGCCAGCAGTCCCTCCATGGCAGCGGGGGGTGGAGATACGCAGTATTTT.

This clonotype has a count of ten or more. The chain is built from TRBV6-1 and TRBJ1-2, with D hard to call. Per the germline V gene, CDR1 is MNHNS and CDR2 is SASEGT. The CDR3 covers 14 residues. V was clipped by 2 bases and J by 4 bases, with 11 bases between them. CDR3 sequence: CASSESGGRYGYTF. The CDR3 bases are TGTGCCAGCAGTGAATCGGGTGGGCGCTATGGCTACACCTTC.

The genes are TRBV6-5 and TRBJ2-5; the match to TRBD1 covers 8 bases. Germline V lookup: CDR1 MNHEY, CDR2 SVGAGI. This CDR3 has 17 residues. J was trimmed by 5 bases and V by 0 bases; bases with no gene match: 11. CDR3 protein: CASSYSKGTGLTETQYF. CDR3 sequence (DNA): TGTGCCAGCAGTTACTCCAAGGGGACAGGCCTAACCGAGACCCAGTACTTC.

This clonotype has only a few counts. The chain joins TRBV6-5 to TRBJ2-2; 7 bases are a match to TRBD1. J was trimmed by 4 bases and V by 2 bases; bases with no gene match: 1. There are 14 residues in the CDR3. CDR1 and CDR2 (germline): MNHEY, SVGAGI. The CDR3 is CASSYNRGTGELFF. CDR3 nucleotide sequence: TGTGCCAGCAGTTACAACAGGGGCACCGGGGAGCTGTTTTTT.

This clonotype was counted ten times or more. This chain uses TRBV2 with TRBJ2-3; 12 positions match TRBD2. CDR3 length: 16 amino acids. The germline V gene has CDR1 SNHLY and CDR2 FYNNEI. The V and J ends lost 4 bases and 4 bases, in that order; junction bases with no gene match: 6. The CDR3 loop reads CASSVLAGGRADTQYF. The CDR3 DNA reads as TGTGCCAGCAGTGTTCTAGCGGGGGGGCGAGCAGATACGCAGTATTTT.

The rearrangement links TRBV28 to TRBJ1-1; the D is unclear. Trimming took 5 bases from V and 1 from J, leaving 8 bases between them. CDR3 length: 13 residues. Looked up from germline, CDR1 is MDHEN and CDR2 is SYDVKM. CDR3 in amino acids: CASSTPTNTEAFF. The CDR3 nucleotides read TGTGCCAGCAGTACCCCAACGAACACTGAAGCTTTCTTT.

This clonotype occurred many times. The chain employs TRBV6-5 and TRBJ1-1, with D perhaps matching TRBD1 (5 bases). The germline V gene has CDR1 MNHEY and CDR2 SVGAGI. V was trimmed by 0 bases and J by 6 bases, leaving 11 bases between them. This CDR3 spans 14 amino acids. CDR3 sequence: CASSYSRQGPEAFF. The CDR3 DNA reads as TGTGCCAGCAGTTACTCTAGGCAGGGCCCTGAAGCTTTCTTT.

This clonotype came up many times. This chain uses TRBV7-9 with TRBJ2-3; 11 nucleotides agree with TRBD2. The length of the CDR3 is 14 residues. After removal of 8 bases from V and 5 bases from J, the junction contained 6 bases not matched to a gene. Germline CDR1 SEHNR, CDR2 FQNEAQ (reference sequence). The CDR3 sequence is CASSTSGGLDTQYF. In DNA, the CDR3 is TGTGCCAGCTCAACTAGCGGGGGCCTAGATACGCAGTATTTT.

This clonotype was counted ten times or more. This chain uses TRBV12-3 or TRBV12-4 with TRBJ1-5; TRBD1 aligns across 8 bases. Losses at the gene ends were 6 bases for V and 6 bases for J; bases not matched to a gene: 4. The CDR3 spans 13 residues. For the CDR3, the DNA is TGTGCCAGCAGCCAGACAGGGGTTCAGCCCCAGCATTTT. Translating gives CASSQTGVQPQHF.

This clonotype was seen a handful of times. The rearrangement joins TRBV2 to TRBJ2-1; possible D gene TRBD2, 5 bases. CDR1 is SNHLY, CDR2 FYNNEI, per germline. Trimming removed 4 bases from V and 0 bases from J, with 10 bases in between. The CDR3 runs 15 residues. Written as DNA, the CDR3 is TGTGCCAGCAGTGGTCTGGGGAGCTCCTACAATGAGCAGTTCTTC. Translated, it gives CASSGLGSSYNEQFF.

This clonotype was recorded many times. This chain uses TRBV5-8 with TRBJ2-1; TRBD2 matches 11 bases. The CDR3 runs to 16 residues. Looked up from germline, CDR1 is SGHTS and CDR2 is YDEGEE. With V trimmed by 4 bases and J by 2 bases, 5 bases remained unmatched. CDR3 residues: CASSPSTSGAYNEQFF. For the CDR3, the DNA is TGTGCCAGCAGCCCCTCGACTAGCGGGGCCTACAATGAGCAGTTCTTC.

The chain uses TRBV19 and TRBJ1-1, with D possibly TRBD1 on 5 matching bases. V was clipped by 4 bases and J by 2 bases, with 23 bases between them. Per the germline V gene, CDR1 is LNHDA and CDR2 is SQIVND (reference sequence). The CDR3 contains 18 residues. The CDR3 nucleotides are TGTGCCAGTAGTAACCTGCCGGGGTGGGGGGGACTCAACACTGAAGCTTTCTTT. This sequence encodes CASSNLPGWGGLNTEAFF.

The genes are TRBV20-1 and TRBJ1-2; TRBD1 is a possible D gene (5 bases). Germline CDR1 DFQATT, CDR2 SNEGSKA (reference sequence). This CDR3 contains 14 residues. Trimming took off 8 bases at V and 2 bases at J, with 18 bases between the two ends. In DNA, the CDR3 is TGCAGTAGTCTACAGCCATGGGACAACTATGGCTACACCTTC. It is translated as CSSLQPWDNYGYTF.

The table lists this clonotype with many counts. This chain uses TRBV28 with TRBJ2-3; D not resolved. Germline V lookup: CDR1 MDHEN, CDR2 SYDVKM. The CDR3 extends over 14 amino acids. The V and J ends lost 6 bases and 4 bases respectively, with 14 bases between them. CDR3 region: CASSHGSVADTQYF. The CDR3 nucleotides read TGTGCCAGCAGCCACGGAAGCGTGGCAGATACGCAGTATTTT. Looking up the rest from reference TRBV28 and TRBJ2-3 gives the full variable domain: DVKVTQSSRYLVKRTGEKVFLECVQDMDHENMFWYRQDPGLGLRLIYFSYDVKMKEKGDIPEGYSVSREKKERFSLILESASTNQTSMYLCASSHGSVADTQYFGPGTRLTVL.

V is TRBV29-1 and J is TRBJ2-5, with unresolved D. CDR3 length: 12 residues. The germline V gene encodes CDR1 SQVTM and CDR2 ANQGSEA. Trimming pared 4 bases from V and 3 bases from J, leaving 9 bases between. The CDR3 coding sequence is TGCAGCGTTGGTTCCTCAGAAGAGACCCAGTACTTC. Its protein product is CSVGSSEETQYF.

In its sample, this clonotype was seen many times. This chain connects TRBV12-3 or TRBV12-4 to TRBJ1-4; D call uncertain. V lost 6 bases and J lost 5, with 4 bases in between. The CDR3 runs to 11 residues. The CDR3 region is CASRSNEKLFF. The CDR3 DNA follows: TGTGCCAGCAGGTCCAATGAAAAACTGTTTTTT.

This clonotype was seen more than once but under ten times. This sequence joins TRBV25-1 and TRBJ1-1; no clear D. V was pared by 4 bases and J by 7 bases, with 13 bases between. CDR1 MGHDK and CDR2 SYGVNS come from the germline V gene. This CDR3 is 13 amino acids long. CDR3 in DNA: TGTGCCAGCAGTGGGGTTCGAGGTGGTGAAGCTTTCTTT. This translates into CASSGVRGGEAFF.

This clonotype was recorded many times. The V gene is TRBV27, the J gene TRBJ1-5; no reliable D call. The V end was cut by 3 bases, the J end by 6 bases, with 12 bases between. The CDR3 is made up of 14 amino acids. Germline CDR1 reads MNHEY; CDR2 reads SMNVEV (reference sequence). The CDR3 DNA reads as TGTGCCAGCAGTTTCACCAACATAGGTCAGCCCCAGCATTTT. Protein sequence: CASSFTNIGQPQHF.

This chain links TRBV20-1 with TRBJ2-7, with D perhaps TRBD1 (7 bases). The CDR3 totals 12 residues. V dropped 5 bases and J dropped 3 bases, with 11 bases sitting between them. Germline V gives CDR1 DFQATT, CDR2 SNEGSKA (reference sequence). In nucleotides, the CDR3 is TGCAGTGCTGGTCAGGGGGGCTACGAGCAGTACTTC. It codes for CSAGQGGYEQYF.

This clonotype was detected many times. The chain uses TRBV5-8 and TRBJ1-4; no definite D call. Deletions cut 0 bases from V and 4 bases from J, with 7 bases between. The CDR3 extends over 14 amino acids. The germline V gene has CDR1 SGHTS and CDR2 YDEGEE. DNA of the CDR3: TGTGCCAGCAGCTTGGGACTGAATAATGAAAAACTGTTTTTT. Encoded protein: CASSLGLNNEKLFF.

This clonotype occurred many times. The genes are TRBV12-3 or TRBV12-4 and TRBJ1-2; D ambiguous. The ends were cut back, 7 bases at V and 4 bases at J, with 10 bases in the middle. The CDR3 loop spans 12 amino acids. The CDR3 spells CASTLGIYGYTF. In nucleotides, the CDR3 is TGTGCCAGCACCCTAGGGATCTATGGCTACACCTTC.

The chain carries TRBV6-5 and TRBJ2-2, with D maybe TRBD2 (7 bases). Germline V gene sequence: CDR1 MNHEY, CDR2 SVGAGI. V lost 2 bases, J lost 0 bases, and 19 bases lay in between. The CDR3 spans 19 residues. Written as DNA, the CDR3 is TGTGCCAGCAGTTACACTTCTTGGCGGGGGCGATCGAACACCGGGGAGCTGTTTTTT. Encoded protein: CASSYTSWRGRSNTGELFF.

This clonotype was seen ten or more times. The rearrangement joins TRBV5-1 to TRBJ2-2; perhaps TRBD1 as D (6 bases). The CDR3 sequence is 15 residues long. Deletions cut 1 base from V and 0 bases from J, with 7 bases between. CDR1 and CDR2 from the germline V gene are SGHRS and YFSETQ. CDR3 nucleotides: TGCGCCAGCAGCTTGTGGACAGCGAACACCGGGGAGCTGTTTTTT. Amino acids: CASSLWTANTGELFF.

In its sample, this clonotype was seen a few times. The rearrangement uses TRBV19 and TRBJ2-1; 11 bases line up with TRBD2. V lost 6 bases and J lost 4; bases outside the gene matches: 5. There are 15 residues in the CDR3. Germline lookup yields CDR1 LNHDA and CDR2 SQIVND (reference sequence). CDR3 protein: CASSPGLAAYNEQFF. CDR3 bases: TGTGCCAGTAGCCCGGGACTAGCGGCATACAATGAGCAGTTCTTC. Using reference TRBV19 and TRBJ2-1 for the parts outside the CDR3, the full variable domain is DGGITQSPKYLFRKEGQNVTLSCEQNLNHDAMYWYRQDPGQGLRLIYYSQIVNDFQKGDIAEGYSVSREKKESFPLTVTSAQKNPTAFYLCASSPGLAAYNEQFFGPGTRLTVL.

Only a few counts were recorded for this clonotype. This chain joins TRBV7-9 and TRBJ2-3, with 10 bases identical to TRBD2. The CDR3 covers 16 residues. V lost 5 bases to trimming and J lost 1 base; unmatched junction nucleotides: 6. The germline V gene encodes CDR1 SEHNR and CDR2 FQNEAQ (reference sequence). The CDR3 bases are TGTGCCAGCAGCGCTTGGCTAGCGGGGGGCACAGATACGCAGTATTTT. Amino acid sequence: CASSAWLAGGTDTQYF.

DNA for the CDR3: TGTGCCAGCAGTTCGACGGGACAGGGGAAGAACACTGAAGCTTTCTTT. It specifies CASSSTGQGKNTEAFF. J is TRBJ1-1 and V is TRBV28; 10 nucleotides line up with TRBD1. From germline, CDR1 is MDHEN and CDR2 SYDVKM. CDR3 length: 16 amino acids. Trimming removed 4 bases from V and 1 base from J; junction bases left unmatched: 6.

This clonotype was counted between two and nine times. This sequence joins TRBV6-2 or TRBV6-3 and TRBJ2-1; 7 bases fit TRBD2. V shed 6 bases, J shed 4 bases, and the junction held 9 bases outside the gene matches. The CDR3 extends over 15 amino acids. Germline assignment: CDR1 MNHEY and CDR2 SVGEGT. The CDR3 loop reads CASSRRGDRYNEQFF. CDR3 DNA: TGTGCCAGCAGCCGCCGGGGGGATCGATACAATGAGCAGTTCTTC.

This clonotype was detected only a few times. The gene calls are TRBV5-1 and TRBJ1-6; TRBD1 aligns across 7 bases. The germline CDR1 and CDR2 sequences are SGHRS and YFSETQ. This CDR3 contains 15 residues. J gave up 5 bases and V 5 bases, and 7 bases lay outside the gene matches. CDR3 nucleotide sequence: TGCGCCAGCAGAGACGACAGGGCGCATAATTCACCCCTCCACTTT. As protein: CASRDDRAHNSPLHF. The whole variable domain, filled in from reference TRBV5-1 and TRBJ1-6, reads KAGVTQTPRYLIKTRGQQVTLSCSPISGHRSVSWYQQTPGQGLQFLFEYFSETQRNKGNFPGRFSGRQFSNSRSEMNVSTLELGDSALYLCASRDDRAHNSPLHFGNGTRLTVT.

V usage is TRBV3-1 and J usage is TRBJ2-5, with 7 bases matching TRBD1. Germline CDR1 and CDR2: LGHDT and YNNKEL (reference sequence). The CDR3 has 17 amino acids. Trimming took 0 bases from V and 5 from J; bases not matched to a gene: 12. CDR3 in DNA: TGTGCCAGCAGCCAAGATTCCTGGACAGGCCTAGGGGAGACCCAGTACTTC. Protein product: CASSQDSWTGLGETQYF.

This clonotype has ten or more counts. The chain carries TRBV24-1 and TRBJ2-3; D gene unclear. Trimming cost V 6 bases and J 2 bases, with 5 bases left between them. CDR3 size: 12 residues. The germline gives CDR1 KGHDR, CDR2 SFDVKD. The CDR3 sequence: CATSSTTDTQYF. CDR3 coding DNA: TGTGCCACCAGTTCGACCACAGATACGCAGTATTTT.

The sample holds many counts of this clonotype. This chain links TRBV10-3 with TRBJ2-1; 7 bases agree with TRBD2. V was pared by 0 bases and J by 6 bases, with 5 bases of the junction left unmatched. The CDR3 loop spans 15 amino acids. The germline CDR1 and CDR2 sequences are ENHRY and SYGVKD. The CDR3 DNA is TGTGCCATCAGTGAGTCAGCGGGGCTAGGCAATGAGCAGTTCTTC. Protein product: CAISESAGLGNEQFF.